This T cell receptor beta chain was identified in a study of quantifying T cell responses using KT2 cells. Study as a whole: Reverse transcription used primers in the TCR alpha and beta constant regions. The second PCR was a qPCR stopped at a predetermined fluorescence threshold.

The cDNA 3' end received a ligated oligonucleotide with a UMI. First-round PCR used three to five cycles and beta primers RC1.1 and RC1.2 covering TRBC1 and TRBC2. TCR alpha and beta chains were handled separately starting at the second PCR. TCRdb redid the calling of the UMI-ligation and nested PCR reads with MiXCR, one entry per CDR3 protein. The sample lists about 32,000 distinct CDR3 sequences; approximately 6.8% were seen once. This clonotype was picked up many times. Antigen unknown. Germline V CDR1 and CDR2: SGHVS, FQNEAQ. V shed 4 bases and J shed 0 bases, with 10 bases lying between them. CDR3 length equals 16 residues. Broader study findings: KT2 clone alpha and beta sequence counts scaled linearly with input KT2 cell number.

KT2, a clone with a known TCR, was spiked into unfractionated PBMC. The chain has TRBV7-8 and TRBJ1-6; D gene unclear. The sequence was obtained from a human donor. What was sequenced was PBMCs spiked with cells of the T cell clone KT2. The CDR3 reads CASSSSQSSYNSPLHF. The CDR3 nucleotides read TGTGCCAGCAGCTCCTCACAGAGCTCCTATAATTCACCCCTCCACTTT.